This T cell receptor beta chain was captured in a study of human T cells and chemical hapten exposure. Whole-study findings and limits: Donors in the study had alopecia, meaning their immune response may differ from healthy people's. While controls formed fewer of them, expanded TCRs formed significantly more large CDR3 similarity clusters. Sensitization with DPC brought no change to TCRs above 1 in 1000 in frequency.

Library preparation tagged each individual cDNA molecule with a unique molecular identifier. TCRdb re-derived calls from the RACE reads in MiXCR, one entry per CDR3 protein. The sample yields roughly 180,000 distinct CDR3 sequences, 14% seen once. Specified time point: patch test 1, 2 weeks after DPC sensitization. The treatment: therapeutic diphenylcyclopropenone sensitization with weekly scalp DPC. On this clonotype: The antigen remains undetermined.

The receptor was isolated from a woman aged 30 to 39 with alopecia areata. Some clones in this sample may be carry-over from other donors' samples. The specimen comprised whole blood, sampled in connection with sensitization to the hapten diphenylcyclopropenone (DPC).

CDR3 in DNA: TGTGCCAGCAGCCGACCAGGGGGCTCAAATGAAAAACTGTTTTTT. Its translation: CASSRPGGSNEKLFF. This chain uses TRBV11-2 with TRBJ1-4; 8 positions match TRBD1. Germline trimming cut 5 bases from V and 5 bases from J; bases unmatched to any gene: 7. CDR3 size: 15 residues. In germline, CDR1 is SGHAT, CDR2 FQNNGV.